This TCR beta chain was obtained from a study of blood T cell repertoires in COVID-19. As for the study in general: Samples representing acute and convalescent COVID-19 were sourced from the United States, Italy and Spain. PBMCs, B-cell-depleted T cells, or T cells provided the cDNA or gDNA that made up the material.

Using immunoSEQ multiplex PCR, the repertoire was profiled, and TCRdb retains in-frame clones only, with some absent. The repertoire holds 350,000 to 500,000 clones, with approximately 91% as singletons. Germline-derived CDR1 and CDR2 are SNHLY and FYNNEI. CDR3 length: 15 residues. Trimming pared 6 bases from V and 4 bases from J, leaving 18 bases between. Across about two dozen US areas, participants ranged in age from roughly 18 to 95 years. Participant-reported clinical history was the basis for cohort assignment. The chain links TRBV2 to TRBJ1-2; D is possibly TRBD1 (6 bases). This TCR came from a woman aged 18-29 years who had been exposed to COVID-19. Specimen: PBMCs or T cells enriched from blood (not recorded which). The CDR3 region is CASRQTLTGLYGYTF. CDR3 DNA: TGTGCCAGCAGACAAACCCTCACAGGGCTCTATGGCTACACCTTC.